What follows is one T cell receptor beta chain and its context. Its antigen is as yet unknown. This record belongs to a study of cytotoxic CD8 clonotypes in ibrutinib-treated CLL. Study conclusions and caveats: Public clonotypes proved infrequent, and on treatment they shrank or remained steady.

Assay: immunoSEQ multiplex PCR; the TCRdb copy retains only in-frame clones and omits some. The table shows roughly 150,000 clones, with roughly 77% occurring only once. V was trimmed by 4 bases and J by 5 bases, leaving 8 bases between them. Germline V lookup: CDR1 SGHVS, CDR2 FNYEAQ. This CDR3 comprises 12 residues. This chain uses TRBV7-6 with TRBJ2-5; no reliable D call. This clonotype was obtained from a human donor with chronic lymphocytic leukemia. The sample here was PBMCs, taken after 12 months of ibrutinib treatment. As DNA, the CDR3 is TGTGCCAGCAGCTCTACCGTGGAGACCCAGTACTTC. Residues: CASSSTVETQYF.